The subject of this entry is one TCR beta chain. What it recognizes is unknown. MiXCR was run by TCRdb on the 5' RACE reads, yielding one entry per CDR3 protein. This sample carries about 500,000 distinct CDR3 sequences, about 15% of them seen once, and the ten largest clones take 17%. The sample is drawn from a study of T cells after yellow fever vaccination. General observations from the study: Most primary-vaccination clones recurred post-booster (roughly 97% CD4, about 90% CD8).

This specimen was PBMCs, taken 5 days after the first yellow fever vaccination. The sequence was collected from a man between 18 and 35 years old who received the YFV17D yellow fever vaccine.

CDR3 bases: TGTGCCACACTTCCCTTTAGCGGGGGTTACAATGAGCAGTTCTTC. Translation gives CATLPFSGGYNEQFF. The chain joins TRBV6-2 or TRBV6-3 to TRBJ2-1, with TRBD2 matching over 9 bases. This CDR3 has 15 amino acids. CDR1 is MNHEY and CDR2 is SVGEGT in the germline V gene. Losses at the gene ends were 10 bases for V and 4 bases for J; bases not matched to a gene: 11.